Listed here are 3 T cell receptor beta chains from one sample, sequenced in a study of cytomegalovirus exposure and HLA in healthy donors. PCR involved 60 Vbeta and 13 Jbeta primers. Method: immunoSEQ multiplex PCR; TCRdb's copy keeps in-frame clones and lacks some. The sample has 170,000 or so clones, roughly 77% seen once. Sequenced: PBMCs. Receptors originate from a woman aged 50 to 65 in good health and CMV-seropositive.

The rearrangement links TRBV30 to TRBJ2-3, with D unclear. CDR1 is GTSNPN and CDR2 is SVGIG in the germline V gene (reference sequence). This CDR3 contains 12 residues. Between the trimmed V and J ends, which lost 7 bases and 0 bases, there was a span of 8 bases. The CDR3 region has the DNA TGTGCCTCCCACTCTAGCACAGATACGCAGTATTTT. It yields the protein CASHSSTDTQYF.

This clone was seen just once. This chain connects TRBV4-2 to TRBJ2-7; TRBD1 matches at 8 bases. Germline values: CDR1 LGHNA, CDR2 YNFKEQ. With V trimmed by 0 bases and J by 5 bases, 6 bases remained unmatched. The CDR3 length is 15 residues. The CDR3 nucleotides are TGTGCCAGCAGCCAAGATAGAGGACAGGGTAACGAGCAGTACTTC. It translates to CASSQDRGQGNEQYF.

This clone has just a few counts. V usage is TRBV6-1 and J usage is TRBJ1-2; the D is unclear. With 2 bases removed from V and 8 bases from J, the gap between germline ends came to 12 bases. Germline-derived CDR1 and CDR2 are MNHNS and SASEGT. The CDR3 is 13 amino acids. CDR3 coding DNA: TGTGCCAGCAGTGAAAGGGAGCTTTCCGGCTACACCTTC. As protein: CASSERELSGYTF.